This T cell receptor (beta chain) derives from a study of spatial heterogeneity in lung cancer. TCRdb passed the 5' RACE reads through MiXCR, listing each CDR3 protein once. The table has about 20,000 distinct CDR3 sequences, around 5.8% seen once. This clonotype was found many times. This CDR3 is 13 amino acids long. Germline V gene data show CDR1 as SGHDT and CDR2 as YYEEEE. Trimming took off 4 bases at V and 0 bases at J, with 7 bases between the two ends. Time point specified: sample taken at primary tumor resection. This TCR derives from a male donor with early-stage non-small cell lung cancer. The chain recombines TRBV5-6 with TRBJ1-1; the D is unclear. The sample was PBMCs, taken at surgery. The DNA for the CDR3 is TGTGCCAGCAGCAGTGACATGAACACTGAAGCTTTCTTT. This sequence encodes CASSSDMNTEAFF.